This is a list of T cell receptor beta chains from one sample in a study of blood T cell repertoires in COVID-19. Clones were read by immunoSEQ multiplex PCR, and TCRdb kept only the in-frame ones, dropping some. Found here are 50,000 to 70,000 clones, about four fifths of them singletons; the top ten hold about 15%. What was sequenced was peripheral blood. These TCRs come from a man in his 70s with active COVID-19. Each CDR3 is given with its conserved first and last residue. Fields, in order: clone size, D gene, V gene, J gene, CDR3 protein, CDR3 DNA. D genes are given only for firm matches. The size of a clone is reported for some rows only, either as once, few or many, or as a class for expanded clones.

NA	TRBD1	TRBV3-1/TRBV3-2	TRBJ2-5	CASKGTRQGWETQYF	TGTGCCAGCAAAGGAACCCGACAGGGCTGGGAGACCCAGTACTTC
NA	TRBD2	TRBV7-2	TRBJ2-7	CASSNLAGVEQYF	TGTGCCAGCAGCAACCTAGCGGGAGTCGAGCAGTACTTC
NA	TRBD2	TRBV11-2	TRBJ2-3	CASSSGTSGIGTDTQYF	TGTGCCAGCAGCTCCGGGACTAGCGGGATCGGGACAGATACGCAGTATTTT
NA	TRBD1	TRBV19	TRBJ2-2	CASLPLGQRTAGELFF	TGTGCCAGTCTCCCCTTGGGACAGCGGACCGCCGGGGAGCTGTTTTTT
NA	NA	TRBV3-1/TRBV3-2	TRBJ2-3	CASSQPTGGTDTQYF	TGTGCCAGCAGCCAACCTACCGGGGGCACAGATACGCAGTATTTT
NA	NA	TRBV27	TRBJ1-6	CASSLSAGELNSPLHF	TGTGCCAGCAGTTTATCGGCAGGGGAACTGAACTCACCCCTCCACTTT
NA	TRBD1	TRBV28	TRBJ1-1	CASSFRRTGGAEAFF	TGTGCCAGCAGTTTCCGACGGACAGGGGGCGCGGAAGCTTTCTTT
NA	TRBD1	TRBV15	TRBJ1-4	CATSRIGTGLKLFF	TGTGCCACCAGCAGAATAGGGACAGGGCTGAAACTGTTTTTT
NA	TRBD1	TRBV4-3	TRBJ2-7	CASSHSGGTGGEQYF	TGCGCCAGCAGCCATTCAGGGGGGACAGGCGGCGAGCAGTACTTC
once	TRBD2	TRBV5-4	TRBJ2-1	CASSASGTAYNEQFF	TGTGCCAGCAGCGCAAGCGGGACGGCCTACAATGAGCAGTTCTTC
NA	NA	TRBV19	TRBJ2-7	CATRARVRGGEQYF	TGTGCCACCCGAGCCCGAGTTAGAGGAGGCGAGCAGTACTTC
once	NA	TRBV9	TRBJ2-2	CASSSRHGGTGELFF	TGTGCCAGCAGCTCCCGTCACGGGGGCACCGGGGAGCTGTTTTTT
NA	TRBD2	TRBV19	TRBJ2-5	CASSPLAGADQETQYF	TGTGCCAGTAGCCCCCTAGCGGGAGCAGATCAAGAGACCCAGTACTTC
NA	NA	TRBV5-1	TRBJ2-5	CASSLAVETQYF	TGCGCCAGCAGCTTGGCCGTAGAGACCCAGTACTTC
once	NA	TRBV6-5	TRBJ1-1	CASRYNRDTEAFF	TGTGCCAGCAGGTACAACAGGGACACTGAAGCTTTCTTT
NA	NA	TRBV24-1	TRBJ2-6	CATSDFSVSGANVLTF	TGTGCCACCAGTGATTTTAGTGTCTCTGGGGCCAACGTCCTGACTTTC
NA	TRBD1	TRBV7-2	TRBJ2-1	CASSSDRGTYNEQFF	TGTGCCAGCAGCTCGGACAGGGGGACCTACAATGAGCAGTTCTTC
NA	NA	TRBV7-9	TRBJ2-7	CASSLAGVYEQYF	TGTGCCAGCAGCTTAGCGGGAGTCTACGAGCAGTACTTC
once	NA	TRBV11-3	TRBJ1-4	CASSSRAGEKLFF	TGTGCCAGCAGCTCGCGGGCAGGTGAAAAACTGTTTTTT
NA	NA	TRBV6-2/TRBV6-3	TRBJ2-7	CASSYSYQGGTYEQYF	TGTGCCAGCAGTTACAGCTACCAGGGGGGCACCTACGAGCAGTACTTC
NA	TRBD2	TRBV30	TRBJ2-4	CALVAGGPNIQYF	TGTGCCTTGGTAGCGGGAGGCCCAAACATTCAGTACTTC
NA	TRBD2	TRBV9	TRBJ2-1	CASSAAGTSGYNEQFF	TGTGCCAGCAGCGCGGCCGGGACTAGCGGCTACAATGAGCAGTTCTTC